These T cell receptor beta chains were read from a single sample in a study of shared clonotypes between healthy human individuals. Assay used: immunoSEQ multiplex PCR; TCRdb lists only in-frame clones, some missing. The sample has over a million clones, approximately 78% seen once; the top ten hold approximately 0.5%. The specimen was memory CD4+ T cells from PBMCs. These TCRs come from a young man in good health. Some clones in this sample may be carry-over from other donors' samples. Both conserved end residues are part of each CDR3. A D gene is named only where the DNA matches it firmly. The size field is filled for only some rows; it gives once, few, many or a size class.

v_call	d_call	j_call	clone_size	cdr3_nt	cdr3_aa
TRBV7-7	-	TRBJ2-1	-	TGTGCCAGCAGCGTTAGCGTCAGCTCCTACAATGAGCAGTTCTTC	CASSVSVSSYNEQFF
TRBV7-2	-	TRBJ2-5	-	TGTGCCAGCAGCTCATCCAGGGGGGCCGGGGAGACCCAGTACTTC	CASSSSRGAGETQYF
TRBV9	TRBD2	TRBJ2-5	-	TGTGCCAGCAGCGTAGTTGGTAGCGGGACACAAGAGACCCAGTACTTC	CASSVVGSGTQETQYF
TRBV2	-	TRBJ2-7	-	TGTGCCAGCAGCAGTTACTTAGGGAACGAGCAGTACTTC	CASSSYLGNEQYF
TRBV25-1	-	TRBJ2-1	-	TGTGCCAGCAGTGAATTCCCCTACAATGAGCAGTTCTTC	CASSEFPYNEQFF
TRBV7-2	-	TRBJ1-1	-	TGTGCCAGCAGGTCGGGACACGGCGTTGAGGCTTTCTTT	CASRSGHGVEAFF
TRBV20-1	-	TRBJ2-5	-	TGCAGTGCGTTGAGAGAGACCCAGTACTTC	CSALRETQYF
TRBV29-1	-	TRBJ2-6	-	TGCAGCGTTGTTCGGGACGGCCTCTCTGGGGCCAACGTCCTGACTTTC	CSVVRDGLSGANVLTF
TRBV4-1	TRBD1	TRBJ2-1	-	TGCGCCAGCAGCCGAGACCAGGGGGCTCGGGAGCAGTTCTTC	CASSRDQGAREQFF
TRBV27	-	TRBJ2-3	-	TGTGCCAGCAGTTTAACAGGGAGGACAGATACGCAGTATTTT	CASSLTGRTDTQYF
TRBV28	-	TRBJ2-1	-	TGTGCCAGCAGTCCCTTTAGTAACAATGAGCAGTTCTTC	CASSPFSNNEQFF
TRBV18	TRBD1	TRBJ2-5	-	TGTGCCAGCTCAACGACAGGGGGGGAAGAGACCCAGTACTTC	CASSTTGGEETQYF
TRBV6-5	TRBD2	TRBJ2-7	-	TGTGCCAGCAGTACTCGGGCTAGCGGAAGCTACGAGCAGTACTTC	CASSTRASGSYEQYF
TRBV4-3	-	TRBJ1-2	-	TGCGCCAGCAGCCAAGATTGGGGGCGGGCTAACTATGGCTACACCTTC	CASSQDWGRANYGYTF
TRBV5-1	-	TRBJ1-2	few	TGCGCCAGCAGCTTGGATGGGGGCGCTGGCTACACCTTC	CASSLDGGAGYTF
TRBV9	TRBD2	TRBJ2-2	-	TGTGCCAGCAGCGGCCGGACTAGCGCCGGGGAGCTGTTTTTT	CASSGRTSAGELFF
TRBV13	-	TRBJ1-4	few	TGTGCCAGCAGCTCCACAGGGCAGGGTGAAAAACTGTTTTTT	CASSSTGQGEKLFF
TRBV4-3	TRBD2	TRBJ2-1	-	TGCGCCAGCAGCCTCAAGGGACTAGCGGGAGGGCCGCGGAATGAGCAGTTCTTC	CASSLKGLAGGPRNEQFF
TRBV2	-	TRBJ2-1	-	TGTGCCAGCAGTGAAGCAGGCTACAATGAGCAGTTCTTC	CASSEAGYNEQFF
TRBV5-1	-	TRBJ1-2	-	TGCGCCAGCAGCTCAATGGACGGAGCCTATGGCTACACCTTC	CASSSMDGAYGYTF
TRBV18	-	TRBJ2-7	-	TGTGCCAGCTCACCAAGTCCCAGTACCTACGAGCAGTACTTC	CASSPSPSTYEQYF
TRBV2	-	TRBJ1-2	once	TGTGCGAGCCTCCCGACCGTCGACCACTCTAACTATGGCTACACCTTC	CASLPTVDHSNYGYTF
TRBV7-2	-	TRBJ2-2	once	TGTGCCAGCAGCCTTCTTACCCAGGACGGGGAGCTGTTTTTT	CASSLLTQDGELFF
TRBV27	TRBD2	TRBJ2-3	-	TGTGCCAGCAGTTTATTTCTAGCGGGAAGCACAGATACGCAGTATTTT	CASSLFLAGSTDTQYF
TRBV7-3	TRBD2	TRBJ2-1	once	TGTGCCAGCAGCCCGGGGGGAGACCCCCAGGAGCAGTTCTTC	CASSPGGDPQEQFF
TRBV10-1	TRBD2	TRBJ2-7	-	TGCGCCAGCAGTGGGGCGACTAGCGTGGGCGAGCAGTACTTC	CASSGATSVGEQYF
TRBV29-1	-	TRBJ1-1	few	TGCAGCGTTTCAGGGACCACTGAAGCTTTCTTT	CSVSGTTEAFF